The clone carrying this TCR beta chain was observed a few times. Unique molecular identifiers tagged the TCRbeta library. One entry per CDR3 protein, called by TCRdb with MiXCR from the PCR reads. The table has under 450,000 distinct CDR3 sequences, 13% seen once. The data were taken from a study of T-cell reconstitution after alpha-beta-depleted transplantation in children. Between the trimmed V and J ends, which lost 5 bases and 3 bases, there was a span of 11 bases. There are 14 residues in the CDR3. Germline CDR1 is LNHDA and CDR2 is SQIVND (reference sequence). This chain uses TRBV19 with TRBJ2-1, with D uncertain. This receptor was obtained from a human donor who donated a stem cell graft to a child with Fanconi anemia. The source material was PBMCs, sampled from the stem cell graft. DNA of the CDR3: TGTGCCAGTAGTCCTCAGGTTCTCTACAATGAGCAGTTCTTC. It is translated as CASSPQVLYNEQFF.